Below are 9 T cell receptor beta chains sequenced from a single sample in a study of shared clonotypes between healthy human individuals. Assay: immunoSEQ multiplex PCR; the TCRdb copy retains only in-frame clones and omits some. Of under 1,100,000 clones listed, under 80% were seen once; the top ten hold about 1.5%. Material for sequencing was memory CD4+ T cells sorted from blood. Subset given: CD45RA-negative fraction. The receptors shown here come from a young man in good health.

The chain couples TRBV5-4 to TRBJ2-2; maybe TRBD1 (6 bases). Germline values: CDR1 SGHNT, CDR2 YYREEE (reference sequence). This CDR3 is built from 17 residues. V lost 0 bases, J lost 0 bases, and 12 bases lay in between. The CDR3 DNA is TGTGCCAGCAGCTTGGCCGGACAGAGCGCGAACACCGGGGAGCTGTTTTTT. Its protein product is CASSLAGQSANTGELFF.

V is TRBV27 and J is TRBJ1-1, with no clear D. Germline-derived CDR1 and CDR2 are MNHEY and SMNVEV (reference sequence). There are 13 residues in the CDR3. V lost 4 bases and J lost 1, with 7 bases in between. This CDR3 is CASSYKTNTEAFF. CDR3 nucleotides: TGTGCCAGCAGTTACAAAACGAACACTGAAGCTTTCTTT.

This chain uses TRBV6-1 with TRBJ1-4; D gene ambiguous. This CDR3 is built from 11 residues. V lost 5 bases, J lost 5 bases, and 3 bases lay in between. Germline values: CDR1 MNHNS, CDR2 SASEGT. CDR3 residues: CASSRNEKLFF. The CDR3 DNA is TGTGCCAGCAGTCGAAATGAAAAACTGTTTTTT.

The chain employs TRBV29-1 and TRBJ2-2; a possible D gene is TRBD1 (5 bases). This CDR3 has 14 residues. Trimming left V 4 bases short and J 2 bases short, with 11 bases between. Germline V CDR1 and CDR2: SQVTM, ANQGSEA. The CDR3 reads CSVVQVTNTGELFF. The CDR3 DNA is TGCAGCGTTGTACAGGTCACTAACACCGGGGAGCTGTTTTTT.

The V gene is TRBV15, the J gene TRBJ2-2, with 8 bases fitting TRBD1. The V and J ends lost 0 bases and 7 bases, in that order; junction bases with no gene match: 7. This CDR3 contains 16 residues. CDR1 is LNHNV and CDR2 is YYDKDF in the germline V gene (reference sequence). This CDR3 reads CATSRDPGGLGGELFF. The CDR3 DNA follows: TGTGCCACCAGCAGAGATCCAGGGGGCCTGGGCGGGGAGCTGTTTTTT.

The J gene is TRBJ2-7, the V gene TRBV5-8; 9 bases are shared with TRBD1. Trimming removed 5 bases from V and 0 bases from J; junction bases left unmatched: 6. The CDR3 length is 15 residues. Germline values: CDR1 SGHTS, CDR2 YDEGEE. This CDR3 reads CASSSAGQGSYEQYF. The DNA for the CDR3 is TGTGCCAGCAGTTCGGCGGGACAGGGCTCCTACGAGCAGTACTTC. Full variable domain (outside the CDR3, taken from reference TRBV5-8 and TRBJ2-7): EAGVTQSPTHLIKTRGQQATLRCSPISGHTSVYWYQQALGLGLQFLLWYDEGEERNRGNFPPRFSGRQFPNYSSELNVNALELEDSALYLCASSSAGQGSYEQYFGPGTRLTVT.

V and J are TRBV7-2 and TRBJ2-7; D possibly matches TRBD1 or TRBD2 (5 bases each). Germline CDR1 SGHTA, CDR2 FQGNSA. The CDR3 loop spans 13 amino acids. The CDR3 DNA reads as TGTGCCAGCAGCTTGTTTACCTCCGGGGCTCTCTCCGTG. Protein product: CASSLFTSGALSV.

The chain combines TRBV18 with TRBJ2-7, with D possibly being TRBD1 or TRBD2 (5 bases each). This CDR3 comprises 16 residues. Germline V CDR1 and CDR2: KGHSH, LQKENI. V was trimmed by 4 bases and J by 2 bases, leaving 18 bases between them. The CDR3 DNA reads as TGTGCCAGCTCACGCCCGATGGGGACCGATCCCTACGAGCAGTACTTC. As protein: CASSRPMGTDPYEQYF.

This sequence joins TRBV30 and TRBJ2-6; 9 bases match TRBD1. Looked up from germline, CDR1 is GTSNPN and CDR2 is SVGIG (reference sequence). The CDR3 loop spans 17 amino acids. With V trimmed by 8 bases and J by 0 bases, 11 bases remained unmatched. CDR3 amino acids: CALSGQGFSSGANVLTF. CDR3 DNA: TGTGCCCTCTCGGGACAGGGCTTTAGCTCTGGGGCCAACGTCCTGACTTTC.